This TCR delta chain came from a study of Vδ1+ human thymocytes. This clone was observed a few times. Its antigen remains unidentified. Study-wide points: Thymic TRG and TRD repertoires appeared highly polyclonal, with Gaussian CDR3 length distributions. Unlike peripheral blood Vdelta1+ controls, thymic delta-chain sequences included 20% to 25% Vdelta2 and few Vdelta3.

The template was reverse-transcribed extracted RNA. The CDR3 regions were amplified by multiplex PCR from V-gene primers to a constant-region primer. TCRdb fed the multiplex PCR reads to CATT. The sample has under 85,000 delta-chain clones, approximately 30% seen once. The V segment lost 0 bases and the J segment 4 bases; nucleotides outside the gene matches: 15. The CDR3 spans 19 residues. The germline CDR1 and CDR2 sequences are TSWWSYY and QGS. Alphabeta T cells were depleted, then CD3+ Vdelta1+ Vdelta2- thymocytes were FACS-sorted. Sorted Vdelta1+ thymocytes were about 97% to 99.6% pure. The specimen sequenced was Vdelta1+ gamma-delta thymocytes from the thymus. Subset given: FACS-sorted CD3+ TCRalphabeta- TCRVdelta1+ TCRVdelta2- thymocytes. The sequence was obtained from a boy in the first two years of life who had congenital heart surgery. The chain recombines TRDV1 with TRDJ1; 9 bases align to TRDD3. The CDR3 region has the DNA TGTGCTCTTGGGGAACTGCGCCCCATTAGAATGGGGGATATCGATAAACTCATCTTT. This encodes CALGELRPIRMGDIDKLIF.